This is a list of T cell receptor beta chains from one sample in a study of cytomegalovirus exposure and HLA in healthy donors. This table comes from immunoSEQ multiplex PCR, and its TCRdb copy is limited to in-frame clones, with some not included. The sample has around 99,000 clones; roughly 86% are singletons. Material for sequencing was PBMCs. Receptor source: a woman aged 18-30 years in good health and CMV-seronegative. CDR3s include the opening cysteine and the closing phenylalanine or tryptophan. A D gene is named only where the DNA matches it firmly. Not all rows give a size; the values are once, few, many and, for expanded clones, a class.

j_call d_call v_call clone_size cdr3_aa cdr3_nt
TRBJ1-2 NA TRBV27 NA CASTRGGALDGYTF TGTGCCAGCACCCGCGGGGGCGCGCTCGATGGCTACACCTTC
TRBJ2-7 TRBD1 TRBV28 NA CASSLLRDRGTYEQYF TGTGCCAGCAGTTTACTTCGGGACAGGGGGACCTACGAGCAGTACTTC
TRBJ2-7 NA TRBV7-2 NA CASSSPRQGRSTYEQYF TGTGCCAGCAGCTCGCCCCGGCAGGGGCGCAGTACCTACGAGCAGTACTTC
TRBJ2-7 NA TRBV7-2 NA CASSLVGSSYEQYF TGTGCCAGCAGCTTAGTAGGGAGCTCCTACGAGCAGTACTTC
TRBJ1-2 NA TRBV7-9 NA CASSTSYRGLKLHPYGYTF TGTGCCAGCAGCACCTCGTACCGGGGACTTAAACTCCACCCTTATGGCTACACCTTC
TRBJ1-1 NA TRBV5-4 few CASSSKVQNTEAFF TGTGCCAGCAGCTCCAAAGTACAGAACACTGAAGCTTTCTTT
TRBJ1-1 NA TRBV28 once CASSLPGGGAFF TGTGCCAGCAGTTTGCCCGGGGGAGGAGCTTTCTTT
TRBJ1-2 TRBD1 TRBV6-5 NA CASSYSRTGNNYGYTF TGTGCCAGCAGTTACTCCCGGACAGGGAATAACTATGGCTACACCTTC
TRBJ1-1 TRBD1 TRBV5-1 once CASSTTGDPTEAFF TGCGCCAGCAGCACGACAGGGGACCCAACTGAAGCTTTCTTT
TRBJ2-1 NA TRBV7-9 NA CASSPGESNEQFF TGTGCCAGCAGCCCCGGAGAAAGCAATGAGCAGTTCTTC
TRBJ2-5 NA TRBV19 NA CASSMISGQETQYF TGTGCCAGTAGTATGATCAGCGGGCAAGAGACCCAGTACTTC
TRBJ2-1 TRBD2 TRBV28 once CASSLYREGRNEQFF TGTGCCAGCAGTTTATATCGGGAGGGCAGGAATGAGCAGTTCTTC
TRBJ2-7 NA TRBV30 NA CAWSVGAEVKQYF TGTGCCTGGAGTGTAGGGGCTGAAGTCAAGCAGTACTTC
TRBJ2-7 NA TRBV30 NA CAWSVSTGLEGYEQYF TGTGCCTGGAGTGTATCAACAGGCCTGGAGGGTTACGAGCAGTACTTC
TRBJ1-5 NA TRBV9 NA CASSVGGARQPQHF TGTGCCAGCAGCGTCGGGGGGGCGCGACAGCCCCAGCATTTT
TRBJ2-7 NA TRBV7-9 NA CASSPGSSEQYF TGTGCCAGCAGCCCCGGGAGTAGCGAGCAGTACTTC
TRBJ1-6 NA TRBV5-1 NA CASSSGPPQRAPLHF TGCGCCAGCAGCTCGGGACCGCCCCAGCGGGCACCCCTCCACTTT
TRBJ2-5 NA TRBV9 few CASSVGGGGGPGTQYF TGTGCCAGCAGCGTAGGTGGAGGGGGGGGCCCGGGGACCCAGTACTTC
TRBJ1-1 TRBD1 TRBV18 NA CASSETGGASAFF TGTGCCAGCTCCGAGACAGGGGGCGCCTCAGCTTTCTTT
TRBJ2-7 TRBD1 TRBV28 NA CASSPNQGVTYEQYF TGTGCCAGCAGCCCAAACCAGGGGGTAACCTACGAGCAGTACTTC
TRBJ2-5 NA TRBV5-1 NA CASSQNYQETQYF TGCGCCAGCAGCCAAAATTACCAAGAGACCCAGTACTTC
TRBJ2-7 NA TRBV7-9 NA CASSLFSLEQYF TGTGCCAGCAGCTTATTTTCCCTCGAGCAGTACTTC
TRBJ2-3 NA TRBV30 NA CAWNRGGGTDTQYF TGTGCCTGGAATCGCGGCGGGGGCACAGATACGCAGTATTTT
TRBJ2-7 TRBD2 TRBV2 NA CASSRTSGGLWEQYF TGTGCCAGCAGCAGAACGAGCGGGGGGCTATGGGAGCAGTACTTC
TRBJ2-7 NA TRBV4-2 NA CASSQDGRPIYEQYF TGTGCCAGCAGCCAAGATGGGAGACCCATCTACGAGCAGTACTTC
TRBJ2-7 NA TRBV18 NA CASSPLGQGSSYEQYF TGTGCCAGCTCACCACTGGGGCAGGGTAGCTCCTACGAGCAGTACTTC
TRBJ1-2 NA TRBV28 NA CASTPWAGEEYGYTF TGTGCCAGCACCCCCTGGGCAGGGGAAGAGTATGGCTACACCTTC
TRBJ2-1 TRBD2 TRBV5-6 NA CASSLVGLAGAPTYNEQFF TGTGCCAGCAGCCTAGTCGGACTAGCGGGGGCACCGACATACAATGAGCAGTTCTTC
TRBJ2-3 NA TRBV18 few CASSLYGQNTDTQYF TGTGCCAGCTCATTGTACGGACAGAACACAGATACGCAGTATTTT
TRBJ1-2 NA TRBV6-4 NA CASSESGDLGGYTF TGTGCCAGCAGTGAATCGGGGGACCTGGGTGGCTACACCTTC
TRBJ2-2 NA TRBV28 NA CASSFDRPNTGELFF TGTGCCAGCAGTTTCGACAGACCGAACACCGGGGAGCTGTTTTTT
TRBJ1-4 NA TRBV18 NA CASSSRTDFTNEKLFF TGTGCCAGCTCATCCCGGACAGATTTTACTAATGAAAAACTGTTTTTT
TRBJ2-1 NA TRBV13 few CASSLPGVGYNEQFF TGTGCCAGCAGCTTACCAGGGGTGGGGTACAATGAGCAGTTCTTC
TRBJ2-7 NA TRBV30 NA CAWSSSGYEQYF TGTGCCTGGTCATCCTCGGGCTACGAGCAGTACTTC
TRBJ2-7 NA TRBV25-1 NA CASSEFRGSYEQYF TGTGCCAGCAGTGAATTCAGAGGATCCTACGAGCAGTACTTC
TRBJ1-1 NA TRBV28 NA CASSSTGRNTEAFF TGTGCCAGCAGTTCTACAGGACGGAACACTGAAGCTTTCTTT
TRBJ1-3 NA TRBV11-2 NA CASSSTYIRGNTIYF TGTGCCAGCAGCTCCACGTACATTCGCGGAAACACCATATATTTT
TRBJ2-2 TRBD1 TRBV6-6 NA CASRLTGYTGELFF TGTGCCAGCAGATTGACAGGGTACACCGGGGAGCTGTTTTTT
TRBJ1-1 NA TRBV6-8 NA CASTVNTEAFF TGTGCCAGCACGGTGAACACTGAAGCTTTCTTT
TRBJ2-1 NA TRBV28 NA CASIKGRPNSYNEQFF TGTGCCAGCATTAAGGGGCGCCCCAACTCCTACAATGAGCAGTTCTTC
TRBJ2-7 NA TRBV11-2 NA CASSRSGTPTPSGTYF TGTGCCAGCAGCCGCTCTGGGACACCTACCCCCTCGGGAACGTACTTC
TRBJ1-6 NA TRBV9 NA CASSVGSGLGSPLHF TGTGCCAGCAGCGTAGGGTCAGGGCTAGGGTCACCCCTCCACTTT
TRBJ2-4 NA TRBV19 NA CASSRQGTKNIQYF TGTGCCAGTAGTCGCCAGGGAACCAAAAACATTCAGTACTTC
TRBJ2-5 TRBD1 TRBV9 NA CASSRQGAPQETQYF TGTGCCAGCAGCAGACAGGGGGCGCCCCAAGAGACCCAGTACTTC
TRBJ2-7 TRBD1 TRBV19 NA CASRDRASYEQYF TGTGCCAGTAGGGACAGGGCCTCCTACGAGCAGTACTTC
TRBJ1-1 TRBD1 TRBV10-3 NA CAIRGGGDEAFF TGTGCCATCAGAGGGGGCGGTGATGAAGCTTTCTTT
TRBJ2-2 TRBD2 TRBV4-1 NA CASSLFSGRVTNTGELFF TGCGCCAGCAGCCTTTTTAGCGGGAGGGTAACGAACACCGGGGAGCTGTTTTTT
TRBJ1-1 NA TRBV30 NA CAWRGQGGAEAFF TGTGCCTGGAGAGGGCAGGGAGGAGCTGAAGCTTTCTTT
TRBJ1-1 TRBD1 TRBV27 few CASSRQGTEAFF TGTGCCAGCAGTCGACAGGGCACTGAAGCTTTCTTT
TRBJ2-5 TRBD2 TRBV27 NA CASSLSGLAGGDQETQYF TGTGCCAGCAGTTTATCGGGACTAGCGGGAGGGGACCAAGAGACCCAGTACTTC
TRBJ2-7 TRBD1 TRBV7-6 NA CASSLERGREQYF TGTGCCAGCAGCTTAGAAAGGGGGCGCGAGCAGTACTTC
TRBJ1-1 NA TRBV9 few CASSSTTQGGANTEAFF TGTGCCAGCAGCAGCACCACGCAGGGTGGGGCGAACACTGAAGCTTTCTTT
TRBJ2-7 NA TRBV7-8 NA CASSASSGFYYEQYF TGTGCCAGCAGCGCCAGCAGCGGTTTCTACTACGAGCAGTACTTC
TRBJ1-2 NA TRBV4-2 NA CASSQDMQGSWGYTF TGTGCCAGCAGCCAAGATATGCAGGGGAGTTGGGGCTACACCTTC